This T cell receptor (beta chain) was recovered during a study of blood T cell repertoires in COVID-19. About the study: From the United States, Italy and Spain came samples of acute and convalescent COVID-19.

The CDR3 totals 16 residues. Germline CDR1 SGHTA, CDR2 FQGTGA. Trimming shortened V by 1 base and J by 6 bases, and 16 bases separated the two germline ends. The authors' processing: Amplification of reference gene primers provided the estimated nucleated cell counts. Clones were sequenced by immunoSEQ multiplex PCR, and TCRdb holds only the in-frame ones, with some missing. That table gives V, J and clone size, and the DNA gave D and trimming. The sample holds about 230,000 clones, around 83% seen once. The sample comprised peripheral blood. The gene calls are TRBV7-3 and TRBJ2-1; D not certain. The sequence derives from a woman aged 35 to 49 who had recovered from COVID-19. The CDR3 DNA reads TGTGCCAGCAGCTTAATCCCCGTCCCTCGGAGCAATGAGCAGTTCTTC. It encodes CASSLIPVPRSNEQFF. Drawing the rest from reference TRBV7-3 and TRBJ2-1, the complete variable domain is GAGVSQTPSNKVTEKGKYVELRCDPISGHTALYWYRQSLGQGPEFLIYFQGTGAADDSGLPNDRFFAVRPEGSVSTLKIQRTERGDSAVYLCASSLIPVPRSNEQFFGPGTRLTVL.